The TCR beta chain under discussion was sequenced for a study of T cell responses to AZD1222 COVID-19 vaccine. General study points: Of spike-specific TCRs, nearly half reportedly target regions left unmutated in variants. Clonal diversity was possibly underestimated, and the donors were mostly white British, with more females.

After removal of 0 bases from V and 5 bases from J, the junction contained 5 bases not matched to a gene. The length of the CDR3 is 15 residues. Germline CDR1 reads SGHRS; CDR2 reads YFSETQ. Pooling of second doses given at about 4 or about 12 weeks was done. Libraries were prepared by immunoSEQ multiplex PCR; TCRdb keeps only in-frame clonotypes and omits some of them. The table records 40,000 to 50,000 clones, over 80% of them present only once. Concerning this clone: Antigen specificity is unknown.

Sequenced material: peripheral blood, taken 28 days after the second AZD1222 dose. This chain uses TRBV5-1 with TRBJ2-5; 9 bases are shared with TRBD1. The origin of this receptor is an adult who received the AZD1222 COVID-19 vaccine. The CDR3 DNA is TGCGCCAGCAGCTTGGAGGACAGGGGAGGGGAGACCCAGTACTTC. Translated: CASSLEDRGGETQYF.